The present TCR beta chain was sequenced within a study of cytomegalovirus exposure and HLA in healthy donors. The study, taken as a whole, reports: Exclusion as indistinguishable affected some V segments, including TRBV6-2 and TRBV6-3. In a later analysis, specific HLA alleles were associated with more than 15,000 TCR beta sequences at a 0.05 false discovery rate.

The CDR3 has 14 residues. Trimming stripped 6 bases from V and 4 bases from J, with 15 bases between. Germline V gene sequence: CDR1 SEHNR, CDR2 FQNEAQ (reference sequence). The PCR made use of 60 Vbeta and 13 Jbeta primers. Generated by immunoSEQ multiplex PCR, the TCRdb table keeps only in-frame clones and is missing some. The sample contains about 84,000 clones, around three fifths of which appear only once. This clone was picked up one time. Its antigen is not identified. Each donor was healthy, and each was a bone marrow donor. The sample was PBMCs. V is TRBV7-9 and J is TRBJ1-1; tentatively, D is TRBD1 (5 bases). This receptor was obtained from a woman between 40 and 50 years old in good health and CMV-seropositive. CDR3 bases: TGTGCCAGCAGGCCGGGGGAGGTGGGCACTGAAGCTTTCTTT. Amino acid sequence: CASRPGEVGTEAFF.